The present entry profiles one TCR beta chain with its context. The entry originates in a study of blood T cell repertoires in COVID-19. Turning to the study itself: Researchers got acute and convalescent COVID-19 samples from the United States, Italy and Spain. The cDNA or gDNA used as material had been derived from T cells, B-cell-depleted T cells, or PBMCs.

In the original processing: The authors estimated nucleated cell counts from reference gene primer amplification. The table came from immunoSEQ multiplex PCR; TCRdb's copy has only in-frame clones and leaves some out. That table gives V, J and clone size, and the DNA gave D and trimming. The sample has hundreds of thousands of clones, 85% to 90% seen once; the top ten hold 1% to 1.5%. CDR3 length: 14 amino acids. V dropped 3 bases and J dropped 3; count of bases not matched to a gene: 4. Germline CDR1 GTSNPN, CDR2 SVGIG (reference sequence). The source is a man between 65 and 80 years old with acute or convalescent COVID-19. Sequences were obtained from peripheral blood. The genes are TRBV30 and TRBJ1-4; 7 bases agree with TRBD1. CDR3 region: CAWSPGGSNEKLFF. CDR3 nucleotides: TGTGCCTGGAGCCCAGGGGGGTCTAATGAAAAACTGTTTTTT. The complete variable domain, with remaining parts taken from reference TRBV30 and TRBJ1-4, reads SQTIHQWPATLVQPVGSPLSLECTVEGTSNPNLYWYRQAAGRGLQLLFYSVGIGQISSEVPQNLSASRPQDRQFILSSKKLLLSDSGFYLCAWSPGGSNEKLFFGSGTQLSVL.